The rows below give T cell receptor beta chains drawn from one sample of a study of vaccination and CD4 T cells after COVID-19. MiXCR, applied by TCRdb to the PCR reads, yields one record per CDR3 protein. In the table there are about 9,000 distinct CDR3 sequences, over 25% of which are singletons. These receptors' targets are unknown. The sample comprised CD4+ T cells from blood, cultured in vitro. Source of these receptors: a human donor in good health. Both conserved end residues are part of each CDR3. The D gene is left open where the match is weak. Clone sizes are given selectively: once, few, many, or a class where the clone is expanded.

abundance	v_gene	d_gene	len	j_gene	CDR3nt	CDR3aa
-	TRBV28	-	14	TRBJ2-5	TGTGCCAGCAGTGCGGACATCTTCCAAGAGACCCAGTACTTC	CASSADIFQETQYF
few	TRBV28	-	15	TRBJ2-7	TGTGCCAGCACCTCCCCCCAGGGGTTTGCCTACGAGCAGTACTTC	CASTSPQGFAYEQYF
-	TRBV7-6	-	13	TRBJ1-1	TGTGCCAGCGGTAACGGAAAATACACTGAAGCTTTCTTT	CASGNGKYTEAFF
medium-sized	TRBV21-1	-	18	TRBJ2-3	TGTGCCAGCAGCAAAGCGGAGCCGAGGACAGGGAAAGCAGATACGCAGTATTTT	CASSKAEPRTGKADTQYF
-	TRBV6-2/TRBV6-3	-	14	TRBJ2-5	TGTGCCAGCAGTTACTCTAGGGGCCAAAAGACCCAGTACTTC	CASSYSRGQKTQYF
-	TRBV6-2/TRBV6-3	-	15	TRBJ2-7	TGTGCCAGCAGATCCGCGGGGACGGATGGCCACGAGCAGTACTTC	CASRSAGTDGHEQYF
few	TRBV28	-	16	TRBJ1-1	TGTGCCAGCAGTCCGATACAGCAGACAGTGAACACTGAAGCTTTCTTT	CASSPIQQTVNTEAFF
-	TRBV7-3	-	13	TRBJ2-2	TGTGCCAGCAGCTTCGGGGCGGACGGGGAGCTGTTTTTT	CASSFGADGELFF
few	TRBV5-1	-	15	TRBJ1-6	TGCGCCAGCAGCTTGGATTGGGTTTATGATTCACCCCTCCACTTT	CASSLDWVYDSPLHF
-	TRBV5-1	-	13	TRBJ1-2	TGCGCCAGCAGCCCCTTAACCTACTATGGCTACACCTTC	CASSPLTYYGYTF
medium-sized	TRBV7-2	TRBD1	14	TRBJ1-5	TGTGCCAGCAGCCCTACAGGGGGCAATCAGCCCCAGCATTTT	CASSPTGGNQPQHF
few	TRBV27	TRBD1	15	TRBJ1-6	TGTGCCAGCAGTTGGGGGGCACAGGGGAATTCACCCCTCCACTTT	CASSWGAQGNSPLHF
large	TRBV6-5	TRBD1	15	TRBJ1-5	TGTGCCAGCAGATACACAGGGGGCTTTAATCAGCCCCAGCATTTT	CASRYTGGFNQPQHF
-	TRBV7-9	-	13	TRBJ2-5	TGTGCCAGCAGCTTAATTGGTGAAGAGACCCAGTACTTC	CASSLIGEETQYF
once	TRBV20-1	-	13	TRBJ2-5	TGCAGTGCTAGATCCTTTTCCAGGGAGACCCAGTACTTC	CSARSFSRETQYF
few	TRBV20-1	-	13	TRBJ1-1	TGCAGTGCCAGCGCAGATATGAACACTGAAGCTTTCTTT	CSASADMNTEAFF
-	TRBV2	-	13	TRBJ1-5	TGTGCCAGCAGCGCAACATGGAGTCAGCCCCAGCATTTT	CASSATWSQPQHF
-	TRBV11-2	-	14	TRBJ2-3	TGTGCCAGCAGCTTAGTTGGAGGGGTGGATACGCAGTATTTT	CASSLVGGVDTQYF
few	TRBV7-2	-	12	TRBJ1-3	TGTGCCAGCAGCTTTCAGGGTAGCACCATATATTTT	CASSFQGSTIYF
-	TRBV4-1	TRBD1	14	TRBJ1-6	TGCGCCAGCAGCCAAGGACAGGGGGACTCACCCCTCCACTTT	CASSQGQGDSPLHF
-	TRBV29-1	-	13	TRBJ1-6	TGCAGCGTTACGGTGGATGGGGATTCACCCCTCCACTTT	CSVTVDGDSPLHF
few	TRBV15	-	19	TRBJ2-3	TGTGCCACCAGCAGAGGACAGGGGATCTCCAGCGGGAGTGCAGATACGCAGTATTTT	CATSRGQGISSGSADTQYF
-	TRBV30	-	12	TRBJ2-3	TGTGCCTGGAGTGTAGTAACAGATACGCAGTATTTT	CAWSVVTDTQYF
-	TRBV11-2	-	16	TRBJ1-1	TGTGCCAGCAGCTTAGATTGGGGACAAAGGAGGACTGAAGCTTTCTTT	CASSLDWGQRRTEAFF
few	TRBV7-3	-	14	TRBJ2-6	TGTGCCAGCAGTCAGATATCTGGGGCCAACGTCCTGACTTTC	CASSQISGANVLTF
-	TRBV5-1	-	13	TRBJ2-1	TGCGCCAGCAGCTTGGACAGCTACAATGAGCAGTTCTTC	CASSLDSYNEQFF
-	TRBV27	-	15	TRBJ2-7	TGTGCCAGCATCGGGTATGGGGGCGGGACCTACGAGCAGTACTTC	CASIGYGGGTYEQYF
medium-sized	TRBV27	-	15	TRBJ1-6	TGTGCCAGCAGGGCGATGACAGGTTATAATTCACCCCTCCACTTT	CASRAMTGYNSPLHF
-	TRBV20-1	-	15	TRBJ2-5	TGCAGTGCGAGACGGCCGGACGGTAATGGGGAGACCCAGTACTTC	CSARRPDGNGETQYF
few	TRBV11-1	-	13	TRBJ2-1	TGTGCCAGCAGCGCCCGCAGGGGAGAGGGGCAGTTCTTC	CASSARRGEGQFF
-	TRBV12-3/TRBV12-4	TRBD1	15	TRBJ1-5	TGTGCCAGCAGCCTACAGGGGGCTAGCAATCAGCCCCAGCATTTT	CASSLQGASNQPQHF
-	TRBV6-1	TRBD1	14	TRBJ1-2	TGTGCCAGCAGTCCGGACAGGGGCGGTGGTGGCTACACCTTC	CASSPDRGGGGYTF
-	TRBV6-2/TRBV6-3	TRBD1	15	TRBJ1-5	TGTGCCAGCAGACCAGGGACAGGGGAAAGTCAGCCCCAGCATTTT	CASRPGTGESQPQHF
once	TRBV4-3	-	14	TRBJ2-1	TGCGCCAGCAGCCAAGAAGGTCTTTACAATGAGCAGTTCTTC	CASSQEGLYNEQFF
-	TRBV28	TRBD1	14	TRBJ2-7	TGTGCCAGCAGTCCGACAGGGGAGAGTTACGAGCAGTACTTC	CASSPTGESYEQYF
-	TRBV2	-	11	TRBJ1-1	TGTGCCAGCAGTAACACAGGAGAGGCTTTCTTT	CASSNTGEAFF
few	TRBV7-3	TRBD1	12	TRBJ1-1	TGTGCCAGCAGCCGGACAGGAAGTGAAGCTTTCTTT	CASSRTGSEAFF
-	TRBV7-9	TRBD1	15	TRBJ2-5	TGTGCCAGCAGCTCCTTCTGGACAGGGGAAGAGACCCAGTACTTC	CASSSFWTGEETQYF
-	TRBV28	-	16	TRBJ1-2	TGTGCCAGCAGTCCATCACCGGGACATTTAGGCTATGGCTACACCTTC	CASSPSPGHLGYGYTF
-	TRBV28	TRBD1	17	TRBJ2-5	TGTGCCAGCAACGCACCAAACCCAGGGACAGGGAGAGAGACCCAGTACTTC	CASNAPNPGTGRETQYF
-	TRBV6-1	TRBD1	14	TRBJ1-1	TGTGCCAGCAGCAACTCAGGGGGGAACACTGAAGCTTTCTTT	CASSNSGGNTEAFF